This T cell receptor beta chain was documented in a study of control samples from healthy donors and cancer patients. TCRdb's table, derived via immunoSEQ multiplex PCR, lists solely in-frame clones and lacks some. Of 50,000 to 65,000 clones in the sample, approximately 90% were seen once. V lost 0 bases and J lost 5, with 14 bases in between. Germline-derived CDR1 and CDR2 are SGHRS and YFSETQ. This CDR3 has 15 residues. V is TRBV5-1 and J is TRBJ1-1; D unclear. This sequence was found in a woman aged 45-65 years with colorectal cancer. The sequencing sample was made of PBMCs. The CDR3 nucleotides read TGCGCCAGCAGCTTGGAGCGGCGGAGGGATACTGAAGCTTTCTTT. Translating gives CASSLERRRDTEAFF.